This T cell receptor beta chain was obtained from a study of early T cells in non-severe SARS-CoV-2 infection. Looking at the study overall: The study sequenced bulk RNA from unsorted whole blood, with chains unpaired.

Individual cDNA molecules received unique molecular identifiers during library preparation. In TCRdb, the 5' RACE reads were re-called with MiXCR into one record per CDR3 protein. This sample has tens of thousands of distinct CDR3 sequences, with approximately 15% found just once. Study results and caveats: Missing private and CD4 specificities, VDJdb matching favored anti-spike CD8 responses.

This CDR3 is built from 15 residues. The V and J ends lost 1 base and 4 bases, in that order; junction bases with no gene match: 1. CDR1 and CDR2 from the germline V gene are SGHRS and YFSETQ. Details on this clonotype: The antigen is not known.

The chain combines TRBV5-1 with TRBJ2-1; 11 nucleotides line up with TRBD2. The receptor was derived from an adult who was a healthcare worker with PCR-confirmed SARS-CoV-2 infection or an uninfected control (not recorded which). Sequencing was performed on whole blood. The chain's CDR3 is CASSLTSGGYNEQFF. DNA for the CDR3: TGCGCCAGCAGCTTGACTAGCGGGGGTTACAATGAGCAGTTCTTC.